This TCR beta chain was identified in a study of T cells in localized non-small cell lung cancer. Some clones are missing from TCRdb's copy, which holds only in-frame ones; the method was immunoSEQ multiplex PCR. Of roughly 20,000 clones in the sample, approximately 90% were seen once. This clone was seen just once. Its antigen is unidentified. General study results and limits: Overall survival was longer when the density of T cells in the blood was higher. In uninvolved adjacent lung, T cell clonality reached its highest value, exceeding tumor. One tumor region alone was sequenced, and heterogeneity therefore remains possible. Adjacent lung was found to contain a median approximately 52 of the top 100 tumor clones.

This sequence was found in a woman aged 40-70 years with stage I lung adenocarcinoma. The sample in question was peripheral blood, obtained before any cancer treatment.

Here the CDR3 reads CASTRGVGGTEAFF. In nucleotides, the CDR3 is TGTGCCAGCACCCGAGGGGTAGGGGGCACTGAAGCTTTCTTT. The chain recombines TRBV11-2 with TRBJ1-1, with D perhaps TRBD1 (6 bases). The germline CDR1 and CDR2 sequences are SGHAT and FQNNGV. V was shortened by 7 bases and J by 4 bases, with 16 bases between the two germline ends. There are 14 residues in the CDR3.